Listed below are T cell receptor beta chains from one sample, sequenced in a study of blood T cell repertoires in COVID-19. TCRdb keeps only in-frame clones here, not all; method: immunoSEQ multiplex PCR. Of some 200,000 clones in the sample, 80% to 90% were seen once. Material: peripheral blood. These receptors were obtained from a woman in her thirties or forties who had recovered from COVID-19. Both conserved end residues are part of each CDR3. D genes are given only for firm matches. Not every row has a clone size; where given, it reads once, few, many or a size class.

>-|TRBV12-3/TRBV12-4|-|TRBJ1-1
CASSSFTEAFF
TGTGCCAGCAGTTCCTTCACTGAAGCTTTCTTT
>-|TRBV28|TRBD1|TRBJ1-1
CASSQTTGAGTEAFF
TGTGCCAGCAGCCAAACGACAGGGGCTGGGACTGAAGCTTTCTTT
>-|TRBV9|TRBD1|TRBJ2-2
CASSLSHRDRVPLANTGELFF
TGTGCCAGCAGCCTGTCGCACCGGGACAGAGTCCCACTTGCGAACACCGGGGAGCTGTTTTTT
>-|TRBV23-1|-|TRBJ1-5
CASSPRKNSNQPQHF
TGCGCCAGCAGTCCGCGTAAAAATAGCAATCAGCCCCAGCATTTT
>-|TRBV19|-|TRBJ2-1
CASSIAADRSSSYNEQFF
TGTGCCAGTAGTATAGCAGCGGATCGATCTAGCTCCTACAATGAGCAGTTCTTC
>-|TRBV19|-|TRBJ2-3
CASRQTSTDTQYF
TGTGCCAGTAGACAGACAAGCACAGATACGCAGTATTTT
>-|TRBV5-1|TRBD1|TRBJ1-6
CASSLAYQGARLKGTLHF
TGCGCCAGCAGCTTGGCCTACCAGGGGGCCAGGCTCAAAGGGACCCTCCACTTT
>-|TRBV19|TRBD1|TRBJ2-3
CASSIRGSSTDTQYF
TGTGCCAGTAGTATCAGGGGGTCGAGCACAGATACGCAGTATTTT
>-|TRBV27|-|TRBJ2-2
CASSSSNTGELFF
TGTGCCAGCAGTTCAAGCAACACCGGGGAGCTGTTTTTT
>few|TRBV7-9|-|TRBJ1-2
CASSLGGNGYTF
TGTGCCAGCAGCTTAGGAGGGAATGGCTACACCTTC
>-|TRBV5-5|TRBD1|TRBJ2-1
CASSFRDRSNNEQFF
TGTGCCAGCAGTTTCCGGGACAGGAGTAACAATGAGCAGTTCTTC
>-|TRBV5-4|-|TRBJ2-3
CASSPSTDTQYF
TGTGCCAGCAGCCCGAGCACAGATACGCAGTATTTT